This paragraph reports one T cell receptor (beta chain). This clone's antigen is unknown. Base qualities are missing; no much larger clone stands one base away. The data were taken from a study of immunodeficiency (dated by TCRdb to between 2018 and 2021). The study in broad terms: Repertoire analysis was performed to search for VDJ recombination defects and oligoclonality.

Genomic DNA was extracted using the QIAamp DNA Blood Mini Kit and was submitted for immunoSEQ repertoire analysis. CDR3 regions were amplified by multiplex PCR from a standard quantity of genomic DNA template. The PCR products underwent sequencing on an Illumina platform. The source study handled its data this way. Sequences were aligned to a reference, with V, D and J gene definitions taken from IMGT. To eliminate PCR and sequencing errors, a nearest-neighbor clustering algorithm combined closely related sequences. V, D and J usage was analyzed in productive unique and total sequences using ImmunoSEQ Analyzer tools and R version 3.6.1. What TCRdb holds here is the immuneACCESS table cut down to in-frame rearrangements. Part of the clones is not present; checked against another copy, under half of the missing clones reflect an unresolved V gene, and the others are unexplained. That table supplies the V and J calls and clone size; D and trimming were determined from the DNA. The sample data list 2,300 or so clones, and around 90% of these were observed just once. The leading ten clones occupy roughly 8% of the sample.

Fewer naive CD4 and especially CD8 T cells, with expanded effector memory subpopulations, were found in the patients. Before TCR sequencing, CD3+CD4+ T cells were sorted from fresh PBMCs. What the research found in general, with its limitations: Based on top-100 and total clonotype frequencies, severe oligoclonality was found in patient CD8+ T cells but not in patient CD4+ T cells. V-J pairing and productive entropy of CD4+ T cells appeared to be similar between patients and controls. In the entropy comparisons of patients against healthy controls, patients were shown as n=3 (open circles), and an effect of thymic development was suggested only as a possibility.

Material for sequencing was CD4+ T cells from blood. This sequence was found in a girl under 18 with POLD1 deficiency.

The sequenced DNA: TGTGCCAGCAGTCCGGGGACTAGCGGCTACGAGCAGTACTTC. Translation gives CASSPGTSGYEQYF. The chain is assembled from TRBV27 and TRBJ2-7; TRBD2 lines up with 11 middle nucleotides. Reading the germline V gene (reference sequence) gives CDR1 MNHEY and CDR2 SMNVEV. Spanning cysteine to phenylalanine, the CDR3 consists of 14 amino acids. This entry keeps only the CDR3 DNA: 42 bases, framed from base 1. Trimming takes 5 bases off V and 3 bases off J; junction bases not matched to a gene: 3.